This TCR beta chain derives from a study of blood T cell repertoires in COVID-19. Study context: Samples representing acute and convalescent COVID-19 were sourced from the United States, Italy and Spain. PBMCs, B-cell-depleted T cells, or T cells were the source of the cDNA or gDNA that made up the material.

The authors' processing: Amplification with reference gene primers provided the estimates of nucleated cell counts. Clones were sequenced by immunoSEQ multiplex PCR, and TCRdb holds only the in-frame ones, with some missing. V, J and clone size are taken as reported in that table, and D and trimming were inferred from the DNA itself. The table records around 150,000 clones, about 86% of them present only once. The TCR originated in a woman aged 40 to 55 with acute or convalescent COVID-19. The sequenced sample was peripheral blood.

Here the CDR3 DNA reads TGTGCCAGCAGTGGGGGACAGGGGCTAAAACTGTTTTTT. This gives the protein CASSGGQGLKLFF. This chain joins TRBV25-1 and TRBJ1-4; 10 bases agree with TRBD1. Germline CDR1 is MGHDK and CDR2 is SYGVNS. The CDR3 runs 13 residues. The V gene end was trimmed by 4 bases and the J gene end by 10 bases; junction bases not matched to a gene: 3.